The source of this T cell receptor beta chain is a study of T cell repertoires in cytomegalovirus infection. About the research overall: Public TCR beta signature analysis indicated the presence of both CMV infection and matching HLA type.

Whole-study results and caveats: The ex vivo response showed dominance by HLA-C-restricted CMV-specific TCR beta clonotypes. Identification of carriers of CMV plus the relevant HLA was performed using cumulative public TCR beta family frequency.

MiXCR was run by TCRdb on the reads, yielding one entry per CDR3 protein. The table lists some 900,000 distinct CDR3 sequences, approximately 29% of them singletons. This CDR3 region has 16 residues. Trimming stripped 4 bases from V and 6 bases from J, with 21 bases between. CDR1 is SNHLY, CDR2 FYNNEI, per germline. Only a few counts were recorded for this clonotype. Its matching antigen is unknown. V gene TRBV2 combines with J gene TRBJ1-2; the D is unclear. Here the sequenced sample was cultured CD8+ T cells from PBMCs, taken from culture after CMV antigen stimulation. The TCR was taken from a human donor in good health (CMV status not recorded). Some clones in this sample may be carry-over from other donors' samples. The CDR3 loop is CASSGLRTPENDGYTF. In nucleotides, the CDR3 is TGTGCCAGCAGTGGATTGAGGACTCCCGAAAACGATGGCTACACCTTC.